This TCR beta chain was sequenced during a study of CD8+ T cells in alopecia areata. This clone appeared a few times. Extracted RNA was reverse transcribed, and the resulting cDNA served as sequencing template. The protocol was immunoSEQ multiplex PCR, while the TCRdb copy is restricted to in-frame clones and leaves out a portion. The sample includes roughly 59,000 clones, about half of them seen just once. Trimming took off 6 bases at V and 0 bases at J, with 8 bases between the two ends. Per germline, CDR1 SQVTM and CDR2 ANQGSEA. The length of the CDR3 is 13 residues. The investigators collected lesional scalp punch biopsies and peripheral blood from alopecia areata patients.

The specimen comprised CD8+ T cells sorted from blood, sampled at week 0. The V gene is TRBV29-1, the J gene TRBJ1-4; D gene ambiguous. This receptor was obtained from a human donor with alopecia areata. This CDR3 is CSVRLSTNEKLFF. The CDR3 nucleotides read TGCAGCGTCCGACTTTCAACTAATGAAAAACTGTTTTTT.